This TCR beta chain came from a study of T cells in Graves' hyperthyroidism and ophthalmopathy. Study context: The authors collected peripheral blood at initial diagnosis, before any treatment. Study observations and caveats: Ophthalmopathy was separated from stable hyperthyroidism by a 13 V-J model. Model-based prediction identified ophthalmopathy a median around seven months prior to its onset.

This clonotype was counted at least ten times. Antigen specificity is unknown. Amplification of TCR beta CDR3 regions was performed using RNA transcripts as template. The TCR CDR3 was amplified in a first-round RT-PCR using the HTBI primer set. TCRdb used MiXCR to reprocess the multiplex PCR reads, holding one entry per CDR3 protein. The sample records hundreds of thousands of distinct CDR3 sequences, approximately 40% being singletons. Exclusion of patients followed from uncontrolled infection, other autoimmune disease, pregnancy or lactation. The CDR3 loop spans 15 amino acids. V was clipped by 0 bases and J by 3 bases, with 12 bases between them. Germline loops: CDR1 DFQATT, CDR2 SNEGSKA (reference sequence).

V and J are TRBV20-1 and TRBJ1-5; weak D call: TRBD1 (5 bases). Material for sequencing was blood. This sequence originates from a woman aged 40-49 years with Graves' hyperthyroidism. The CDR3 protein is CSARDGASYNQPQHF. The CDR3 DNA reads as TGCAGTGCTAGAGATGGGGCCAGCTACAATCAGCCCCAGCATTTT.